One and the same sample provided the 27 T cell receptor beta chains below, sequenced in a study of beta chain features in type 1 diabetes. Reverse transcription of all isolated RNA meant that expressed TCRB transcripts were sequenced. Clones were read by immunoSEQ multiplex PCR, and TCRdb kept only the in-frame ones, dropping some. The sample shows under 300,000 clones, 8% of them seen only once. The material sequenced was central memory CD4+ T cells from blood. Receptor source: a woman under 30 in good health.

The genes are TRBV5-1 and TRBJ1-1; no clear D gene. The CDR3 is 14 amino acids. Germline assignment: CDR1 SGHRS and CDR2 YFSETQ. Trimming left V 0 bases short and J 2 bases short, with 8 bases between. The CDR3 DNA sequence: TGCGCCAGCAGCTTGGAAACCCCAAACACTGAAGCTTTCTTT. It specifies CASSLETPNTEAFF.

This clone was observed a few times. V and J are TRBV7-2 and TRBJ2-1; 8 bases agree with TRBD1. The CDR3 totals 13 residues. CDR1 is SGHTA and CDR2 is FQGNSA in the germline V gene. With 4 bases clipped from V and 10 bases from J, the junction kept 6 bases outside the gene matches. CDR3 bases: TGTGCCAGCAGCTCGGGACAGGTTTCCGAGCAGTTCTTC. Protein: CASSSGQVSEQFF.

This chain uses TRBV2 with TRBJ2-2, with 8 bases that match TRBD1. The germline V gene encodes CDR1 SNHLY and CDR2 FYNNEI. The CDR3 extends over 15 amino acids. V lost 6 bases and J lost 0; bases outside the gene matches: 3. The CDR3 here is CASRRTGSNTGELFF. In nucleotides, the CDR3 is TGTGCCAGCAGAAGGACAGGGTCGAACACCGGGGAGCTGTTTTTT.

This clone was counted at least ten times. The V call is TRBV2, the J call TRBJ2-7; the D is unclear. From germline, CDR1 is SNHLY and CDR2 FYNNEI. This CDR3 region has 11 residues. V lost 4 bases and J lost 6, with 7 bases in between. Here the CDR3 DNA reads TGTGCCAGCAGTGGGCGGAGCGAGCAGTACTTC. Its translation: CASSGRSEQYF.

The chain carries TRBV7-2 and TRBJ2-5, with D possibly being TRBD1 (6 bases). Judging by the DNA end, TRBJ2-7 fits better; the J call may be wrong. The CDR3 runs to 15 residues. Germline V gene sequence: CDR1 SGHTA, CDR2 FQGNSA. CDR3 bases: TGTGCCAGCAGCTCGGCCGGGACATCATCCTACGAGCAGTACTTC. Protein: CASSSAGTSSYEQYF.

The gene calls are TRBV7-2 and TRBJ2-3, with a possible D match to TRBD1 (5 bases). CDR1 SGHTA and CDR2 FQGNSA come from the germline V gene. The CDR3 totals 15 residues. Trimming removed 3 bases from V and 4 bases from J, with 14 bases in between. CDR3 protein: CASSFGDSRSDTQYF. CDR3 nucleotide sequence: TGTGCCAGCAGCTTTGGTGACAGTCGCTCAGATACGCAGTATTTT.

This clone was counted between two and nine times. V usage is TRBV12-5 and J usage is TRBJ1-3; D gene unclear. Trimming stripped 7 bases from V and 4 bases from J, with 8 bases between. Germline V CDR1 and CDR2: LGHNT, FRNRAP. This CDR3 contains 12 residues. The CDR3 sequence is CASAVDGNTIYF. The CDR3 bases are TGTGCTAGTGCTGTTGACGGAAACACCATATATTTT.

This clone has a handful of counts. The junction shows a germline mismatch at one end, possibly a read error. The chain employs TRBV10-3 and TRBJ1-2, with unresolved D. This CDR3 spans 12 amino acids. The V gene's germline CDR1 is ENHRY and CDR2 SYGVKD. CDR3 coding DNA: TGTGCCAGCAGTGTCGGGTTCTATGGCTACACCTTC. It specifies CASSVGFYGYTF.

This clone was found a few times. The chain recombines TRBV5-1 with TRBJ1-4; D remains ambiguous. Trimming stripped 6 bases from V and 0 bases from J, with 12 bases between. The CDR3 is 15 amino acids. Germline V gene sequence: CDR1 SGHRS, CDR2 YFSETQ. The CDR3 loop reads CASTPRPATNEKLFF. The CDR3 nucleotides are TGCGCCAGCACCCCTAGACCTGCAACTAATGAAAAACTGTTTTTT.

This clone was seen a few times. The CDR3 loop is CSVESGGPNTEAFF. The CDR3 bases are TGCAGCGTTGAGAGTGGCGGACCGAACACTGAAGCTTTCTTT. The gene calls are TRBV29-1 and TRBJ1-1; unclear D gene. CDR3 length equals 14 residues. Trimming cost V 3 bases and J 1 base, with 12 bases left between them. Germline CDR1 and CDR2: SQVTM and ANQGSEA. The whole variable domain, filled in from reference TRBV29-1 and TRBJ1-1, reads SAVISQKPSRDICQRGTSLTIQCQVDSQVTMMFWYRQQPGQSLTLIATANQGSEATYESGFVIDKFPISRPNLTFSTLTVSNMSPEDSSIYLCSVESGGPNTEAFFGQGTRLTVV.

The chain joins TRBV7-2 to TRBJ2-6; TRBD1 matches at 7 bases. V gave up 8 bases and J gave up 1 base; unmatched junction bases: 14. In germline, CDR1 is SGHTA, CDR2 FQGNSA. The CDR3 length is 18 residues. This chain's CDR3 is CASRHTGDYRSGANVLTF. The CDR3 DNA reads as TGTGCCAGCCGTCATACAGGGGATTATCGTTCTGGGGCCAACGTCCTGACTTTC.

In its sample, this clone was seen a few times. Other nucleotide sequences from this sample produce the same CDR3. This CDR3 reads CASSLGRGNQPQHF. The CDR3 coding sequence is TGTGCCAGCAGCTTAGGGCGCGGCAATCAGCCCCAGCATTTT. The genes are TRBV7-2 and TRBJ1-5; D gene uncertain. The CDR3 length is 14 residues. V was pared by 1 base and J by 2 bases, with 6 bases between. Germline loops: CDR1 SGHTA, CDR2 FQGNSA.

A few counts support this clone. Here the CDR3 DNA reads TGTGCCAGCAGCCAAGGGCGTCATACGCAGTATTTT. Its translation: CASSQGRHTQYF. The V and J genes are TRBV7-2 and TRBJ2-3; D uncertain. CDR3 length: 12 amino acids. CDR1 is SGHTA, CDR2 FQGNSA, per germline. V was pared by 5 bases and J by 7 bases, with 10 bases between.

This clone occurred a few times. V is TRBV6-6 and J is TRBJ2-3; 12 bases agree with TRBD2. With 6 bases clipped from V and 2 bases from J, the junction kept 6 bases outside the gene matches. Germline V gene sequence: CDR1 MNHNY, CDR2 SVGAGI (reference sequence). This CDR3 contains 16 residues. CDR3 residues: CASSPLAGGITDTQYF. As DNA, the CDR3 is TGTGCCAGCAGCCCGCTAGCGGGGGGGATCACAGATACGCAGTATTTT.

The chain links TRBV6-1 to TRBJ2-7; no firm D call. The CDR3 consists of 14 residues. V shed 2 bases and J shed 4 bases, with 12 bases lying between them. Germline V gene data show CDR1 as MNHNS and CDR2 as SASEGT. CDR3 region: CASSELGMDYEQYF. Here the CDR3 DNA reads TGTGCCAGCAGTGAATTGGGGATGGATTACGAGCAGTACTTC.

This clone showed up just a few times. V and J are TRBV7-9 and TRBJ1-5; D is unresolved. The CDR3 spans 14 residues. CDR1 and CDR2 from the germline V gene are SEHNR and FQNEAQ (reference sequence). Trimming removed 2 bases at V and 0 bases at J, with 5 bases between. This CDR3 is CASSLQGSNQPQHF. The CDR3 coding sequence is TGTGCCAGCAGCTTACAAGGTAGCAATCAGCCCCAGCATTTT.

This clone was counted between two and nine times. This chain uses TRBV30 with TRBJ1-1, with D uncertain. This CDR3 spans 13 amino acids. The germline gives CDR1 GTSNPN, CDR2 SVGIG (reference sequence). Trimming pared 3 bases from V and 3 bases from J, leaving 11 bases between. In DNA, the CDR3 is TGTGCCTGGAGGAAACAGATCTACACTGAAGCTTTCTTT. Translation gives CAWRKQIYTEAFF.

This clone was observed a few times. The rearrangement links TRBV27 to TRBJ2-3; 7 bases are a match to TRBD2. CDR3 length equals 14 residues. Germline values: CDR1 MNHEY, CDR2 SMNVEV (reference sequence). Germline trimming cut 8 bases from V and 4 bases from J; bases unmatched to any gene: 9. CDR3 sequence: CASGGSRAADTQYF. The CDR3, as DNA: TGTGCCAGCGGCGGGAGTAGGGCGGCAGATACGCAGTATTTT.

This clone was recorded a few times. This chain uses TRBV14 with TRBJ2-7; D gene uncertain. V was cut by 4 bases and J by 5 bases, with 12 bases left in between. The CDR3 has 13 residues. Germline V gene data show CDR1 as SGHDN and CDR2 as FVKESK. The CDR3 nucleotides read TGTGCCAGCAGCCCATATACGGGCGACGAGCAGTACTTC. Translation: CASSPYTGDEQYF. Together with reference TRBV14 and TRBJ2-7, the CDR3 gives the full variable domain: EAGVTQFPSHSVIEKGQTVTLRCDPISGHDNLYWYRRVMGKEIKFLLHFVKESKQDESGMPNNRFLAERTGGTYSTLKVQPAELEDSGVYFCASSPYTGDEQYFGPGTRLTVT.

The rearrangement joins TRBV11-2 to TRBJ2-1, with TRBD1 identical over 11 bases. This CDR3 contains 14 residues. After removal of 3 bases from V and 8 bases from J, the junction contained 3 bases not matched to a gene. Germline V gene sequence: CDR1 SGHAT, CDR2 FQNNGV. The CDR3 reads CASSFGQGADEQFF. The CDR3 DNA reads TGTGCCAGCAGCTTCGGACAGGGGGCCGATGAGCAGTTCTTC.

The chain joins TRBV5-1 to TRBJ1-2; 11 bases are shared with TRBD1. There are 15 residues in the CDR3. The V and J ends lost 4 bases and 6 bases, in that order; junction bases with no gene match: 8. Germline assignment: CDR1 SGHRS and CDR2 YFSETQ. The CDR3 reads CASSPTGQGVDGYTF. CDR3 DNA: TGCGCCAGCAGCCCCACGGGACAGGGGGTGGATGGCTACACCTTC. Full variable domain (remainder filled in from reference TRBV5-1 and TRBJ1-2): KAGVTQTPRYLIKTRGQQVTLSCSPISGHRSVSWYQQTPGQGLQFLFEYFSETQRNKGNFPGRFSGRQFSNSRSEMNVSTLELGDSALYLCASSPTGQGVDGYTFGSGTRLTVV.

This clone came up many times. The chain carries TRBV11-2 and TRBJ2-7, with D perhaps matching TRBD2 (6 bases). The CDR3 loop spans 14 amino acids. V was pared by 0 bases and J by 2 bases, with 8 bases between. Per the germline V gene, CDR1 is SGHAT and CDR2 is FQNNGV. This CDR3 is CASSLERGTYEQYF. In DNA, the CDR3 is TGTGCCAGCAGCTTAGAACGGGGGACCTACGAGCAGTACTTC.

The chain couples TRBV6-6 to TRBJ1-5; D may be TRBD1 (5 bases). Trimming left V 6 bases short and J 3 bases short, with 9 bases between. The CDR3 covers 13 residues. CDR1 and CDR2 (germline): MNHNY, SVGAGI (reference sequence). CDR3 loop: CASRAGHNQPQHF. The CDR3 nucleotides read TGTGCCAGCAGGGCGGGGCACAATCAGCCCCAGCATTTT.

V gene TRBV9 combines with J gene TRBJ2-5; D is possibly TRBD2 (6 bases). Trimming pared 2 bases from V and 5 bases from J, leaving 16 bases between. Germline V lookup: CDR1 SGDLS, CDR2 YYNGEE. CDR3 length equals 15 residues. The CDR3 DNA reads as TGTGCCAGCAGCGTGCATTCGTCGGGGGAGGAGACCCAGTACTTC. Its protein product is CASSVHSSGEETQYF.

A few counts support this clone. This chain joins TRBV2 and TRBJ1-2, with D perhaps matching TRBD1 (5 bases). V lost 4 bases to trimming and J lost 7 bases, with 13 bases between them. The CDR3 length is 13 residues. Germline V gene lookup returns CDR1 SNHLY and CDR2 FYNNEI. The CDR3, as DNA: TGTGCCAGCAGTGCTCAGGGCCAGAGTGGCTACACCTTC. It encodes CASSAQGQSGYTF.

This clone was seen only a few times. The chain links TRBV4-2 to TRBJ2-3; 8 bases match TRBD1. This CDR3 region has 18 residues. Per the germline V gene, CDR1 is LGHNA and CDR2 is YNFKEQ. J lost 4 bases, V lost 3 bases, and 15 bases had no gene match. CDR3 region: CASSQARPLGQGPDTQYF. In DNA form, the CDR3 reads TGTGCCAGCAGCCAGGCTAGACCCCTCGGACAGGGCCCAGATACGCAGTATTTT.

The table lists this clone with a few counts. J is TRBJ2-1 and V is TRBV7-2, with 9 bases fitting TRBD1. Losses at the gene ends were 3 bases for V and 1 base for J; bases not matched to a gene: 1. CDR1 and CDR2 from the germline V gene are SGHTA and FQGNSA. The CDR3 spans 15 residues. CDR3: CASSFDRGSYNEQFF. CDR3 nucleotides: TGTGCCAGCAGCTTTGACAGGGGGTCCTACAATGAGCAGTTCTTC.